This entry describes one TCR beta chain. Its target is not known. The J segment lost 2 bases and the V segment lost 1 base, leaving 7 bases of the junction unmatched. CDR3 length: 16 amino acids. Germline-derived CDR1 and CDR2 are SGDLS and YYNGEE. The sample comes from a study of CD39 and CD103 CD8 tumor-infiltrating T cells. Study-wide findings and caveats: DN TIL clonotypes largely overlapped peripheral memory CD8 repertoires, unlike DP.

T lymphocytes were enriched from thawed cells by negative selection, adding EpCAM beads for tumor-infiltrating lymphocytes. Between about 8,500 and 110,000 sorted cells per subset supplied genomic DNA. Repertoires were generated with immunoSEQ multiplex PCR, while TCRdb's copy carries only in-frame clones and drops some. The sample has thousands of clones, about three fifths seen once. This chain connects TRBV9 to TRBJ2-3; 7 bases line up with TRBD2. The sequencing sample was made of CD8+ T cells sorted from blood. The subset: total memory CD8 T cells (CD45RA-CCR7+/-) from blood or uninvolved lymph node. This TCR derives from a human donor with head and neck squamous cell carcinoma. Written as DNA, the CDR3 is TGTGCCAGCAGCGTACGGGGGGAGCCGTACACAGATACGCAGTATTTT. It is translated as CASSVRGEPYTDTQYF.